Following are 14 T cell receptor beta chains from one sample sequenced in a study of Ad26.COV2.S vaccination and SARS-CoV-2 variants. Clones were sequenced by immunoSEQ multiplex PCR, and TCRdb holds only the in-frame ones, with some missing. Of approximately 400,000 clones listed, roughly nine tenths were seen once; the top ten hold 3.9%. Material: peripheral blood, obtained after recovery from COVID-19. The origin of the receptors is a human donor who had recovered from COVID-19.

The chain is built from TRBV15 and TRBJ1-2; D not certain. CDR3 size: 15 residues. Trimming removed 1 base at V and 4 bases at J, with 13 bases between. The germline V gene has CDR1 LNHNV and CDR2 YYDKDF (reference sequence). The CDR3 region has the DNA TGTGCCACCAGCAGAGCCAATGACGGACCCTATGGCTACACCTTC. This codes for CATSRANDGPYGYTF. The full variable domain, with the rest looked up from reference TRBV15 and TRBJ1-2, is DAMVIQNPRYQVTQFGKPVTLSCSQTLNHNVMYWYQQKSSQAPKLLFHYYDKDFNNEADTPDNFQSRRPNTSFCFLDIRSPGLGDTAMYLCATSRANDGPYGYTFGSGTRLTVV.

In regard to this clone: Other DNA sequences from this sample encode an identical CDR3 as well. The genes are TRBV5-6 and TRBJ2-7; TRBD1 matches at 8 bases. Germline V lookup: CDR1 SGHDT, CDR2 YYEEEE. This CDR3 contains 14 residues. J gave up 2 bases and V 2 bases, and 3 bases lay outside the gene matches. CDR3 nucleotides: TGTGCCAGCAGCTTAGGGACAGGCCCCTACGAGCAGTACTTC. This gives the protein CASSLGTGPYEQYF.

V gene TRBV5-1 combines with J gene TRBJ2-2, with 7 bases lining up with TRBD1. The germline gives CDR1 SGHRS, CDR2 YFSETQ. V lost 0 bases to trimming and J lost 5 bases; unmatched junction nucleotides: 10. The CDR3 consists of 17 residues. CDR3: CASSLDRTGALTGELFF. CDR3 bases: TGCGCCAGCAGCTTGGATAGGACAGGAGCACTTACCGGGGAGCTGTTTTTT. The complete variable domain, with remaining parts taken from reference TRBV5-1 and TRBJ2-2, reads KAGVTQTPRYLIKTRGQQVTLSCSPISGHRSVSWYQQTPGQGLQFLFEYFSETQRNKGNFPGRFSGRQFSNSRSEMNVSTLELGDSALYLCASSLDRTGALTGELFFGEGSRLTVL.

This chain uses TRBV7-2 with TRBJ1-1, with D possibly matching TRBD1 (5 bases). V was cut by 3 bases and J by 6 bases, with 17 bases left in between. This CDR3 has 15 amino acids. Germline lookup yields CDR1 SGHTA and CDR2 FQGNSA. The CDR3 region is CASSLVGVITAEAFF. The CDR3 coding sequence is TGTGCCAGCAGCTTGGTAGGGGTAATAACCGCTGAAGCTTTCTTT.

This chain connects TRBV7-2 to TRBJ2-7; D remains ambiguous. V dropped 0 bases and J dropped 1 base, with 7 bases sitting between them. Germline CDR1 reads SGHTA; CDR2 reads FQGNSA. The CDR3 spans 14 residues. In DNA, the CDR3 is TGTGCCAGCAGCTTAGCACTGTTATCCTACGAGCAGTACTTC. Translation: CASSLALLSYEQYF.

The chain employs TRBV5-4 and TRBJ1-1; D may be TRBD1 (6 bases). Germline V CDR1 and CDR2: SGHNT, YYREEE (reference sequence). This CDR3 comprises 14 residues. V was clipped by 0 bases and J by 5 bases, with 11 bases between them. CDR3 amino acids: CASSLGAGETEAFF. CDR3 coding DNA: TGTGCCAGCAGCTTGGGGGCAGGGGAGACTGAAGCTTTCTTT.

CDR3 in amino acids: CAISDQGQGYYEQYF. The CDR3 region has the DNA TGTGCCATCAGTGATCAAGGACAGGGCTATTACGAGCAGTACTTC. V is TRBV10-3 and J is TRBJ2-7; 8 nucleotides align to TRBD1. CDR1 is ENHRY, CDR2 SYGVKD, per germline. With 3 bases clipped from V and 4 bases from J, the junction kept 8 bases outside the gene matches. The CDR3 length is 15 residues.

The J gene is TRBJ1-1, the V gene TRBV7-6; D remains ambiguous. Trimming left V 5 bases short and J 1 base short, with 8 bases between. Germline CDR1 and CDR2: SGHVS and FNYEAQ. The CDR3 length is 13 residues. CDR3 coding DNA: TGTGCCAGCAGCACCCGCGGGAACACTGAAGCTTTCTTT. This encodes CASSTRGNTEAFF.

The chain has TRBV9 and TRBJ1-1; 10 nucleotides agree with TRBD1. With V trimmed by 3 bases and J by 8 bases, 19 bases remained unmatched. Germline V gene sequence: CDR1 SGDLS, CDR2 YYNGEE. The CDR3 covers 18 residues. CDR3 in DNA: TGTGCCAGCAGCGCGACATACTACAGTCGGACAGGGGGAAGAGAAGCTTTCTTT. Its protein product is CASSATYYSRTGGREAFF.

J is TRBJ2-1 and V is TRBV19; D not resolved. V dropped 5 bases and J dropped 9 bases, with 14 bases sitting between them. This CDR3 has 13 residues. From germline, CDR1 is LNHDA and CDR2 SQIVND (reference sequence). The CDR3 DNA sequence: TGTGCCAGTAGTTTCCAGCCGCGCGGTGAGCAGTTCTTC. This gives the protein CASSFQPRGEQFF.

The rearrangement links TRBV10-3 to TRBJ1-5; D not certain. The CDR3 has 14 residues. With 3 bases removed from V and 0 bases from J, the gap between germline ends came to 6 bases. Germline assignment: CDR1 ENHRY and CDR2 SYGVKD. In DNA, the CDR3 is TGTGCCATCAGTGACCCTATTAGCAATCAGCCCCAGCATTTT. Protein: CAISDPISNQPQHF.

This chain joins TRBV6-5 and TRBJ2-7; D is undetermined. Per germline, CDR1 MNHEY and CDR2 SVGAGI. Trimming shortened V by 2 bases and J by 4 bases, and 15 bases separated the two germline ends. The CDR3 length is 15 residues. This CDR3 reads CASSYTPSPAYEQYF. The CDR3 nucleotides read TGTGCCAGCAGTTACACGCCTTCTCCAGCGTACGAGCAGTACTTC.

A single count supports this clone. The chain has TRBV6-5 and TRBJ2-7; 9 bases are a match to TRBD1. Unmatched junction bases numbered 4, after V lost 4 bases and J lost 6 bases. The germline CDR1 and CDR2 sequences are MNHEY and SVGAGI. The length of the CDR3 is 13 residues. CDR3 DNA sequence: TGTGCCAGCAGTTTAGGACAGGGGCTCGAGCAGTACTTC. Translating gives CASSLGQGLEQYF.

This rearrangement joins TRBV23-1 to TRBJ1-2; D ambiguous. TRBV23-1 counts as an open reading frame of uncertain function. The CDR3 extends over 17 amino acids. V lost 4 bases to trimming and J lost 3 bases, with 21 bases between them. The CDR3 is CASSRDPRRTSYYGYTF. CDR3 coding DNA: TGCGCCAGCAGTCGAGACCCTCGCAGGACCTCCTACTATGGCTACACCTTC.